The 15 T cell receptor beta chains reported below all come from one sample, sequenced in a study of cytomegalovirus exposure and HLA in healthy donors (dated 2017 in TCRdb). Library preparation employed the immunoSEQ multiplex PCR assay. For the multiplex PCR, a mixture combining 60 forward primers for TCR Vbeta segments and 13 reverse primers for TCR Jbeta segments was used. Not all clones reach the TCRdb copy of this immuneACCESS table, which keeps in-frame sequences only. Checked studies attribute under half of the gap to unresolved V genes and leave the rest unexplained. The sample table gives about 130,000 clones. About 1.7% of the sample rests with the top ten. Sequencing was performed on PBMCs. All receptors come from a man between 18 and 35 years old in good health and CMV-seronegative.

This CDR3 reads CASSLDAPGLADSYNEQFF. The CDR3, as DNA: TGTGCCAGCAGCTTAGATGCCCCTGGACTAGCGGACTCCTACAATGAGCAGTTCTTC. The chain combines TRBV11-3 with TRBJ2-1; 10 nucleotides match TRBD2. Germline assignment: CDR1 SGHNT and CDR2 YENEEA. J was trimmed by 0 bases and V by 0 bases; bases with no gene match: 8. This CDR3 is built from 19 residues.

The chain recombines TRBV6-5 with TRBJ2-7; D gene uncertain. Trimming cost V 4 bases and J 3 bases, with 4 bases left between them. Germline V gene lookup returns CDR1 MNHEY and CDR2 SVGAGI. The CDR3 extends over 11 amino acids. This CDR3 reads CASSSNYEQYF. DNA of the CDR3: TGTGCCAGCAGTTCTAACTACGAGCAGTACTTC.

V and J are TRBV27 and TRBJ2-7; 13 bases fit TRBD2. CDR1 is MNHEY and CDR2 is SMNVEV in the germline V gene (reference sequence). The V and J ends lost 8 bases and 6 bases, in that order; junction bases with no gene match: 16. The CDR3 runs 17 residues. The CDR3 loop is CASQPGLAGFGPLEQYF. The CDR3 nucleotides are TGTGCCAGCCAACCGGGACTAGCGGGATTCGGCCCCCTCGAGCAGTACTTC.

This chain uses TRBV11-1 with TRBJ2-7, with 10 positions matching TRBD2. Germline lookup yields CDR1 SGHAT and CDR2 FQDESV (reference sequence). CDR3 length: 15 amino acids. V was pared by 3 bases and J by 6 bases, with 8 bases of the junction left unmatched. CDR3 region: CASSFSSLAGAEQYF. The DNA for the CDR3 is TGTGCCAGCAGCTTTAGCAGCCTAGCGGGAGCCGAGCAGTACTTC.

This chain connects TRBV10-3 to TRBJ1-1; D is ambiguous. The CDR3 loop spans 15 amino acids. Trimming stripped 4 bases from V and 4 bases from J, with 16 bases between. Germline V gene data show CDR1 as ENHRY and CDR2 as SYGVKD. The CDR3 loop reads CAISVNEDLFTEAFF. DNA for the CDR3: TGTGCCATCAGTGTGAATGAGGATTTGTTCACTGAAGCTTTCTTT.

The gene calls are TRBV6-1 and TRBJ1-2, with 9 bases lining up with TRBD1. Trimming at V came to 6 bases and at J to 5 bases, leaving 10 bases not matched to a gene. The CDR3 runs to 15 residues. Germline CDR1 MNHNS, CDR2 SASEGT. The CDR3 here is CASSAVGTGKYGYTF. CDR3 sequence (DNA): TGTGCCAGCAGCGCGGTAGGGACAGGGAAATATGGCTACACCTTC.

The CDR3 region has the DNA TGTGCCAGCAGCTTATTAGCGGGAGTCGGCTACGAGCAGTACTTC. Protein sequence: CASSLLAGVGYEQYF. This chain joins TRBV11-2 and TRBJ2-7; the match to TRBD2 covers 9 bases. J gave up 3 bases and V 2 bases, and 5 bases lay outside the gene matches. The CDR3 covers 15 residues. The germline V gene encodes CDR1 SGHAT and CDR2 FQNNGV.

The CDR3 DNA follows: TGCGCCAGCAGCTTGGGGGGCAACAGATTCAATGAAAAACTGTTTTTT. It encodes CASSLGGNRFNEKLFF. The chain employs TRBV5-1 and TRBJ1-4; possibly TRBD1 for D (5 bases). This CDR3 contains 16 residues. Trimming shortened V by 0 bases and J by 5 bases, and 14 bases separated the two germline ends. CDR1 and CDR2 (germline): SGHRS, YFSETQ.

The chain couples TRBV29-1 to TRBJ2-7; D is possibly TRBD2 (6 bases). V was pared by 5 bases and J by 3 bases, with 20 bases between. The CDR3 contains 15 residues. The V gene's germline CDR1 is SQVTM and CDR2 ANQGSEA. The CDR3 region has the DNA TGCAGCGTTTTAAAGCTCAAAGGGACTTACTACGAGCAGTACTTC. Protein product: CSVLKLKGTYYEQYF.

The chain is built from TRBV7-9 and TRBJ1-1; tentative D call: TRBD1 (5 bases). Trimming removed 0 bases from V and 6 bases from J, with 23 bases in between. CDR3 size: 18 residues. Looked up from germline, CDR1 is SEHNR and CDR2 is FQNEAQ (reference sequence). CDR3 sequence: CASSLARRQPGQIPEAFF. The CDR3 region has the DNA TGTGCCAGCAGCTTAGCGAGAAGACAGCCAGGGCAAATCCCTGAAGCTTTCTTT.

The chain combines TRBV7-2 with TRBJ1-1; a weak D match, TRBD1 (6 bases). Germline CDR1 and CDR2: SGHTA and FQGNSA. The V end was cut by 1 base, the J end by 0 bases, with 15 bases between. This CDR3 is 17 amino acids long. The CDR3 DNA sequence: TGTGCCAGCAGCTTAGTGTCCAGGGGCACGTTGAACACTGAAGCTTTCTTT. Protein sequence: CASSLVSRGTLNTEAFF.

The chain links TRBV29-1 to TRBJ2-5, with 7 positions matching TRBD1. The J call may be incorrect, as the DNA end agrees better with TRBJ2-7. Germline loops: CDR1 SQVTM, CDR2 ANQGSEA. This CDR3 region has 14 residues. The CDR3 DNA is TGCAGCGTTGTGGGGACAGCAGCCTCCTACGAGCAGTACTTC. Residues: CSVVGTAASYEQYF.

This sequence joins TRBV6-5 and TRBJ2-7; tentatively, D is TRBD1 (6 bases). V gave up 0 bases and J gave up 3 bases, with 12 bases separating them. Per the germline V gene, CDR1 is MNHEY and CDR2 is SVGAGI. CDR3 length equals 15 residues. For the CDR3, the DNA is TGTGCCAGCAGTTACTCGAGGCAGGGGAGCTACGAGCAGTACTTC. It specifies CASSYSRQGSYEQYF.

This rearrangement joins TRBV5-1 to TRBJ2-7; D ambiguous. The CDR3 has 14 amino acids. The germline V and J ends were trimmed by 1 base and 2 bases, with 10 bases remaining between them. Germline CDR1 and CDR2: SGHRS and YFSETQ. Here the CDR3 reads CASSLRSTAYEQYF. Here the CDR3 DNA reads TGCGCCAGCAGCTTGCGGTCCACCGCCTACGAGCAGTACTTC.

The chain is built from TRBV28 and TRBJ2-7; TRBD1 matches 8 bases. The CDR3 covers 17 residues. J gave up 5 bases and V 7 bases, and 19 bases lay outside the gene matches. The germline gives CDR1 MDHEN, CDR2 SYDVKM. CDR3 nucleotide sequence: TGTGCCAGCACCAGGCAGGGGGCACGTCTTTTTCCCCACGAGCAGTACTTC. Translated: CASTRQGARLFPHEQYF. The full variable domain, with the rest looked up from reference TRBV28 and TRBJ2-7, is DVKVTQSSRYLVKRTGEKVFLECVQDMDHENMFWYRQDPGLGLRLIYFSYDVKMKEKGDIPEGYSVSREKKERFSLILESASTNQTSMYLCASTRQGARLFPHEQYFGPGTRLTVT.